Listed below are T cell receptor beta chains from one sample, sequenced in a study of cytomegalovirus exposure and HLA in healthy donors. The repertoire was sequenced with immunoSEQ multiplex PCR; TCRdb's copy has only in-frame clones and lacks some. The top ten hold approximately 5% of the sample, which has roughly 88,000 clones, about 80% seen once. Sequences were obtained from PBMCs. Receptors originate from a man aged 30 to 45 in good health and CMV-seropositive. Both conserved end residues are trimmed from each CDR3.

v_gene: TRBV27; CDR3aa: ASRSQDSSYEQY
v_gene: TRBV7-9; CDR3aa: ASSFVGDSPLH
v_gene: TRBV9; CDR3aa: ASSPLGQSSGNTIY
v_gene: TRBV18; CDR3aa: ASSRETDTQY
v_gene: TRBV7-9; CDR3aa: ASSFAGANVLT
v_gene: TRBV5-8; CDR3aa: ASRSLAGVLF
v_gene: TRBV7-3; CDR3aa: ASSGGVNTEAF
v_gene: TRBV10-3; CDR3aa: AISEVEGGGEQF
v_gene: TRBV28; CDR3aa: ASSLSRAGANVLT
v_gene: TRBV15; CDR3aa: ATSRLHVGAHNEQF
v_gene: TRBV9; CDR3aa: ASSLSGGQETQY
v_gene: TRBV5-6; CDR3aa: ASTSGTSGIYEQY
v_gene: TRBV20-1; CDR3aa: SARPDEQY
v_gene: TRBV4-1; CDR3aa: ASSQGGLGNQPQH
v_gene: TRBV27; CDR3aa: ASSLLAGGPQETQY
v_gene: TRBV28; CDR3aa: ASSAPLGSGRTYEQY
v_gene: TRBV4-3; CDR3aa: ASSQDPQGVDYGYT
v_gene: TRBV18; CDR3aa: ASSTVGPTGGSYNEQF
v_gene: TRBV28; CDR3aa: ASSLSEGPTSTDTQY